This TCR beta chain was sequenced during a study of T cell responses to AZD1222 COVID-19 vaccine. V lost 3 bases to trimming and J lost 2 bases, with 11 bases between them. Germline values: CDR1 KGHSH, CDR2 LQKENI. The CDR3 sequence is 15 residues long. Assay used: immunoSEQ multiplex PCR; TCRdb lists only in-frame clones, some missing. The sample contains some 110,000 clones, 85% to 95% of which appear only once. The receptor was isolated from an adult in good health. This sequence joins TRBV18 and TRBJ1-5; D might be TRBD1 (6 bases). This material consisted of peripheral blood, taken on day 0 of AZD1222 vaccination. CDR3 amino acids: CASSPGGQGNQPQHF. CDR3 in DNA: TGTGCCAGCTCACCTGGGGGGCAAGGCAATCAGCCCCAGCATTTT. Looking up the rest from reference TRBV18 and TRBJ1-5 gives the full variable domain: NAGVMQNPRHLVRRRGQEARLRCSPMKGHSHVYWYRQLPEEGLKFMVYLQKENIIDESGMPKERFSAEFPKEGPSILRIQQVVRGDSAAYFCASSPGGQGNQPQHFGDGTRLSIL.